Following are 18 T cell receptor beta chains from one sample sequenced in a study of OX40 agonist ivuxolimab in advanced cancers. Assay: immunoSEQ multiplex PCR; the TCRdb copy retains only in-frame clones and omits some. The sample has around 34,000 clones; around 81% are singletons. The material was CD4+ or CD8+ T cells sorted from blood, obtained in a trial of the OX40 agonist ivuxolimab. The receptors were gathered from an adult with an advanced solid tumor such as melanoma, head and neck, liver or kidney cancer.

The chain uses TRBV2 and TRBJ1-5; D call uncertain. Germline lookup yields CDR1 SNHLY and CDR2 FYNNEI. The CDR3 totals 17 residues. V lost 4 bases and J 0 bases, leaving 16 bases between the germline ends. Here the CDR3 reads CASSALGGVNSNQPQHF. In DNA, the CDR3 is TGTGCCAGCAGTGCTCTCGGCGGGGTAAATAGCAATCAGCCCCAGCATTTT.

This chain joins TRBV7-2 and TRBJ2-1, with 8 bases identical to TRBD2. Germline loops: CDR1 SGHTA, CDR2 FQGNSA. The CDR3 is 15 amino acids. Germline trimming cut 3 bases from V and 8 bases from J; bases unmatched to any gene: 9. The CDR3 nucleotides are TGTGCCAGCAGCTTCGCTTCGATAGCGGGATATGAGCAGTTCTTC. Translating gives CASSFASIAGYEQFF.

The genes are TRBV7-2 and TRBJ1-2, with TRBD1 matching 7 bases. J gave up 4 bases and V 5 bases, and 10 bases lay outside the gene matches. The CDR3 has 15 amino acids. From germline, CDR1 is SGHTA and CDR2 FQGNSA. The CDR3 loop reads CTSSPDRVPPYGYTF. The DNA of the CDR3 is TGTACCAGCAGCCCAGACAGGGTACCGCCCTATGGCTACACCTTC.

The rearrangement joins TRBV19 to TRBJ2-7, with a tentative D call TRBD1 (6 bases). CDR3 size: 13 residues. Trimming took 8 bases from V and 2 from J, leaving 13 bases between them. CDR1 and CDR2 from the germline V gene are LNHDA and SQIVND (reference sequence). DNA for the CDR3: TGTGCCAGTGCAGACAGGACGACCTACGAGCAGTACTTC. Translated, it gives CASADRTTYEQYF.

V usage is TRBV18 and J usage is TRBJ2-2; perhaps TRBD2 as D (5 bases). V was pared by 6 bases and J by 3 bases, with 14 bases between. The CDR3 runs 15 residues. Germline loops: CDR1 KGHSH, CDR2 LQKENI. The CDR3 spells CASSFQTGYTGELFF. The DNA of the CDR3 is TGTGCCAGCTCGTTCCAGACGGGATACACCGGGGAGCTGTTTTTT.

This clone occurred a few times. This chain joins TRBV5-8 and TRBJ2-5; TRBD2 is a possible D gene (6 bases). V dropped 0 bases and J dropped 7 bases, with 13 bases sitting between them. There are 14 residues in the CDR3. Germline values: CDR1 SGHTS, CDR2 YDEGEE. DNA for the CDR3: TGTGCCAGCAGCTTGGATGGGGACTGGGGGACCCAGTACTTC. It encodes CASSLDGDWGTQYF. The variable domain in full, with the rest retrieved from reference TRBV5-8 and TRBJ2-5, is EAGVTQSPTHLIKTRGQQATLRCSPISGHTSVYWYQQALGLGLQFLLWYDEGEERNRGNFPPRFSGRQFPNYSSELNVNALELEDSALYLCASSLDGDWGTQYFGPGTRLLVL.

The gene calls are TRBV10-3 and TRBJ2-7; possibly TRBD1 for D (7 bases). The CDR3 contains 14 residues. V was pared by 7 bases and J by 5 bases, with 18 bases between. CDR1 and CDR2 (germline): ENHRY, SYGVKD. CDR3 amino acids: CAINTGDQRDEQYF. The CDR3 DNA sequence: TGTGCCATCAATACAGGGGATCAGCGGGACGAGCAGTACTTC.

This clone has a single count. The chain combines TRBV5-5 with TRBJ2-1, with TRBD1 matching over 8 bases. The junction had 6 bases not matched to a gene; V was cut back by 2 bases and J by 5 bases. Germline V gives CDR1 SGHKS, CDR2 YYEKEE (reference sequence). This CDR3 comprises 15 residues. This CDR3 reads CASSLAGGLNNEQFF. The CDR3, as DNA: TGTGCCAGCAGCTTAGCAGGGGGCTTGAACAATGAGCAGTTCTTC.

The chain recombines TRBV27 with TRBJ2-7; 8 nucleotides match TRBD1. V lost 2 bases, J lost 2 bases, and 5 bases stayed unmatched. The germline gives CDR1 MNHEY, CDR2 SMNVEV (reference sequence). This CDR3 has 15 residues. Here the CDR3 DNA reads TGTGCCAGCAGTTTAAGGGGGGACAGGCCCTACGAGCAGTACTTC. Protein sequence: CASSLRGDRPYEQYF.

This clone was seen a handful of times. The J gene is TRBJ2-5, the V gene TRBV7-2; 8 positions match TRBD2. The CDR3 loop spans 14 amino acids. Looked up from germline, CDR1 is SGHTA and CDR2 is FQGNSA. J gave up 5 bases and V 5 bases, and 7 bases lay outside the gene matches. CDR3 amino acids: CASSLQGGRETQYF. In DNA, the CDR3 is TGTGCCAGCAGCCTCCAAGGCGGGAGGGAGACCCAGTACTTC.

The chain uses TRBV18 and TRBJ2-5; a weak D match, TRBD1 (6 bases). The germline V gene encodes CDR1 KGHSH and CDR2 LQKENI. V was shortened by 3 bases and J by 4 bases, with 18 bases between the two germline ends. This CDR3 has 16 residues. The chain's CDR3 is CASSPTRTANPETQYF. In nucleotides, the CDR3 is TGTGCCAGCTCACCTACTAGGACAGCGAACCCAGAGACCCAGTACTTC.

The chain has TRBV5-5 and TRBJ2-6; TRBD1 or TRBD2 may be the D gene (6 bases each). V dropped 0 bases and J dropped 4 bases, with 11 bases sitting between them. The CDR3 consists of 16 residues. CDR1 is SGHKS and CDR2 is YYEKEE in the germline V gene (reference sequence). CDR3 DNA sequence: TGTGCCAGCAGCTTGGTTGGGGGGCGAGGGGCCAACGTCCTGACTTTC. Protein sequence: CASSLVGGRGANVLTF.

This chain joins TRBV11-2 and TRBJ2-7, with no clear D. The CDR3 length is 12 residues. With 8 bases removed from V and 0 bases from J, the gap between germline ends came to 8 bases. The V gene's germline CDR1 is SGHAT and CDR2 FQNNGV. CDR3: CASGLPSYEQYF. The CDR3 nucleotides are TGTGCCAGCGGCCTTCCCTCCTACGAGCAGTACTTC.

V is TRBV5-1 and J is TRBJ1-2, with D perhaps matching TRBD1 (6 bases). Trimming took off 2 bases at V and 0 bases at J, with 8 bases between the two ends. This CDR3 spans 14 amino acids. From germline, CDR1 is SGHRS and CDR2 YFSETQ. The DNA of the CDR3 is TGCGCCAGCAGCTTACAGGGAGCTAACTATGGCTACACCTTC. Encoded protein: CASSLQGANYGYTF.

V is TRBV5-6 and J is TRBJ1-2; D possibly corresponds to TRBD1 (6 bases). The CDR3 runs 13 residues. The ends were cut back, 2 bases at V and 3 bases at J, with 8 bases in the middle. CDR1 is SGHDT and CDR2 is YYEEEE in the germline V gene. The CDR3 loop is CASSFTGYYGYTF. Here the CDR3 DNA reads TGTGCCAGCAGCTTTACAGGGTACTATGGCTACACCTTC.

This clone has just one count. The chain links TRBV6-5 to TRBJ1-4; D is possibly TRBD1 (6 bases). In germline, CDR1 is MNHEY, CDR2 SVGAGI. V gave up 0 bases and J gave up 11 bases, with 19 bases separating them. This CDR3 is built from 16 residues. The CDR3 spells CASSYSQGGGHVKLFF. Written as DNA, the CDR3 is TGTGCCAGCAGTTACTCTCAGGGAGGGGGGCACGTGAAACTGTTTTTT.

CDR3 coding DNA: TGTGCCAGCAGTGTACAGGGGATTCGGAACACTGAAGCTTTCTTT. Amino acids: CASSVQGIRNTEAFF. V and J are TRBV2 and TRBJ1-1, with 7 bases identical to TRBD1. Germline V gives CDR1 SNHLY, CDR2 FYNNEI. This CDR3 region has 15 residues. Trimming took 4 bases from V and 1 from J; bases not matched to a gene: 6.

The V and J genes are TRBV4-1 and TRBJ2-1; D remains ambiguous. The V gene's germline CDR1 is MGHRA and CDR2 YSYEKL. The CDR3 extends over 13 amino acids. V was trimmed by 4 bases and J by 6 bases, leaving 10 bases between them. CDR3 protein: CASSPTRSNEQFF. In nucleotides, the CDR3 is TGCGCCAGCAGCCCCACCCGCTCCAATGAGCAGTTCTTC.